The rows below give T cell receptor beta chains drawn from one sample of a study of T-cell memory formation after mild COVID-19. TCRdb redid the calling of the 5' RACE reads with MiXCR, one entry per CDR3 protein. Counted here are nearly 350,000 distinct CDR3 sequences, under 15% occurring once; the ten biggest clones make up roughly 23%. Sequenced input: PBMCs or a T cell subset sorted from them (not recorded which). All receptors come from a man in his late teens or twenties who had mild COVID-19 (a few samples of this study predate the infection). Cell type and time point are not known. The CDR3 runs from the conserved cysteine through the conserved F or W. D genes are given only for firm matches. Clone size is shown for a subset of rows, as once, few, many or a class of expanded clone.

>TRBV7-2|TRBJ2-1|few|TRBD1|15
CASSVGQGAFDEQFF
TGTGCCAGCAGCGTGGGACAGGGGGCATTCGATGAGCAGTTCTTC
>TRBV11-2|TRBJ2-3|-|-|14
CASSLETSTDTQYF
TGTGCCAGCAGCTTAGAAACAAGCACAGATACGCAGTATTTT
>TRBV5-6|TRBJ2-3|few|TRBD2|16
CASSPPGLAGVDTQYF
TGTGCCAGCAGTCCTCCGGGACTAGCGGGGGTAGATACGCAGTATTTT
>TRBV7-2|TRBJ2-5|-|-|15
CASSRVPRGQETQYF
TGTGCCAGCAGCCGGGTCCCTCGAGGACAAGAGACCCAGTACTTC
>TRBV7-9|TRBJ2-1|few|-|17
CASSPAIGQLTYNEQFF
TGTGCCAGCAGCCCCGCAATCGGACAGCTAACCTACAATGAGCAGTTCTTC
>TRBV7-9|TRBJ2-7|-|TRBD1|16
CASSLEVQGAMYEQYF
TGTGCCAGCAGCTTAGAGGTGCAGGGGGCTATGTACGAGCAGTACTTC
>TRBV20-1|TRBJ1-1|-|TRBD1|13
CSAGQGTNTEAFF
TGCAGTGCTGGACAGGGGACTAACACTGAAGCTTTCTTT
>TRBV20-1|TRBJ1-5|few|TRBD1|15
CSARPGTGGNQPQHF
TGCAGTGCTAGACCTGGGACAGGGGGCAATCAGCCCCAGCATTTT
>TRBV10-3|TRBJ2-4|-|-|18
CAISESEASTLAKNIQYF
TGTGCCATCAGTGAGTCTGAGGCGTCCACCTTAGCCAAAAACATTCAGTACTTC
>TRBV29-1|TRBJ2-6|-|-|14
CSVAGYSGANVLTF
TGCAGCGTCGCGGGTTACTCTGGGGCCAACGTCCTGACTTTC
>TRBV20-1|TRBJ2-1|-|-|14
CSATEISSYNEQFF
TGCAGTGCGACGGAAATAAGCTCCTACAATGAGCAGTTCTTC
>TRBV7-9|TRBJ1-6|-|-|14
CASSLGHYNSPLHF
TGTGCCAGCAGCTTGGGACACTATAATTCACCCCTCCACTTT
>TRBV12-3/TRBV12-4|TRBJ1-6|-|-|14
CATTDGLLNSPLHF
TGTGCCACCACGGATGGGCTTCTCAATTCACCCCTCCACTTT
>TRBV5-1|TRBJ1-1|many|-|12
CASYRTNTEAFF
TGCGCCAGTTACAGGACGAACACTGAAGCTTTCTTT
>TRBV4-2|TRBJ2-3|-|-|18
CASSQDRTGRRHTDTQYF
TGTGCCAGCAGCCAGGACCGGACGGGCAGGAGACACACAGATACGCAGTATTTT
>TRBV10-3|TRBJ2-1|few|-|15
CAISAVPTGHNEQFF
TGTGCCATCAGCGCCGTCCCCACGGGGCACAATGAGCAGTTCTTC
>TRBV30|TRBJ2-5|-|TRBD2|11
CAAGDQETQYF
TGTGCGGCGGGGGACCAAGAGACCCAGTACTTC
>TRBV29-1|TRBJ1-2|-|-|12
CSVDKGGYGYTF
TGCAGCGTTGATAAAGGGGGCTATGGCTACACCTTC
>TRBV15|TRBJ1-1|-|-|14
CATSSVFRGPEAFF
TGTGCCACCAGCAGTGTATTCAGGGGTCCTGAAGCTTTCTTT
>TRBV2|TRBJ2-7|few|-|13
CASLTGSTYEQYF
TGTGCCAGCCTTACAGGGAGTACCTACGAGCAGTACTTC
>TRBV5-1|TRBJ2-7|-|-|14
CASSLIKSSTEQYF
TGCGCCAGCAGCTTGATCAAGTCTTCTACCGAGCAGTACTTC
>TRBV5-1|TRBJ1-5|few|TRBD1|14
CASSAGQGLGPQHF
TGCGCCAGCAGCGCAGGACAGGGTTTGGGTCCCCAGCATTTT
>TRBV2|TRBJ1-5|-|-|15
CAVGGRGYSNQPQHF
TGTGCAGTGGGGGGACGGGGGTATAGCAATCAGCCCCAGCATTTT
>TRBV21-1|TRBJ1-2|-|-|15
CASRGKADINYGYTF
TGTGCCAGCAGAGGGAAGGCAGACATTAACTATGGCTACACCTTC
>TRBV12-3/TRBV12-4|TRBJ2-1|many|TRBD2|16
CASSSWTSGGNNEQFF
TGTGCCAGCAGTTCGTGGACTAGCGGGGGAAACAATGAGCAGTTCTTC
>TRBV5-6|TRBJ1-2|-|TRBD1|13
CASSAQRTGGYTF
TGTGCCAGCAGCGCGCAAAGGACAGGGGGCTACACCTTC
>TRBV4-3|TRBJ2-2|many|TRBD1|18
CASSQERGQFLNTGELFF
TGCGCCAGCAGCCAAGAAAGGGGACAGTTCCTAAACACCGGGGAGCTGTTTTTT
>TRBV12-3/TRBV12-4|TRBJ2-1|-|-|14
CASSLTTGLNEQFF
TGTGCCAGCAGCCTAACCACAGGGCTCAATGAGCAGTTCTTC
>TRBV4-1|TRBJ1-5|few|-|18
CASSQKPSGGEGNQPQHF
TGCGCCAGCAGCCAAAAGCCCTCCGGGGGTGAGGGCAATCAGCCCCAGCATTTT
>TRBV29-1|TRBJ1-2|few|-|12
CSVAGSGYGYTF
TGCAGCGTAGCGGGAAGTGGCTATGGCTACACCTTC
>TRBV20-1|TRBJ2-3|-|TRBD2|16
CSAAPRRGARTDTQYF
TGCAGTGCTGCCCCGCGGCGGGGGGCACGCACAGATACGCAGTATTTT
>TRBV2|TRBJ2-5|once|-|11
CASQIGETQYF
TGTGCCAGCCAAATAGGGGAGACCCAGTACTTC
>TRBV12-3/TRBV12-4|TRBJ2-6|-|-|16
CASSSALMAGANVLTF
TGTGCCAGCAGTTCGGCGCTGATGGCTGGGGCCAACGTCCTGACTTTC